One sample yielded the 23 T cell receptor beta chains listed below, sequenced in a study of T cell repertoires in cytomegalovirus infection. MiXCR, run by TCRdb on the reads, gives a single entry per CDR3 protein. The sample consists of 400,000 to 600,000 distinct CDR3 sequences, about 42% of them appearing once. These receptors are not linked to any known antigen. The sequencing used cultured PBMCs, collected from culture after CMV antigen stimulation. The receptors originated from a human donor in good health (CMV status not recorded). Some clones in this sample may be carry-over from other donors' samples.

The chain combines TRBV7-2 with TRBJ1-2; no firm D call. Germline CDR1 reads SGHTA; CDR2 reads FQGNSA. V lost 2 bases to trimming and J lost 6 bases, with 10 bases between them. The CDR3 sequence is 13 residues long. The CDR3 DNA reads as TGTGCCAGCAGCTTACTTCGTTTCGATGGCTACACCTTC. This encodes CASSLLRFDGYTF.

This clonotype showed up just a few times. The V and J genes are TRBV12-3 or TRBV12-4 and TRBJ2-1; either TRBD1 or TRBD2 may supply D (6 bases each). V was cut by 5 bases and J by 7 bases, with 15 bases left in between. The CDR3 loop spans 14 amino acids. The CDR3 loop reads CASSRRGERNEQFF. CDR3 nucleotides: TGTGCCAGCAGTCGAAGGGGGGAAAGGAATGAGCAGTTCTTC.

This clonotype was picked up a small number of times. V usage is TRBV12-3 or TRBV12-4 and J usage is TRBJ1-5, with TRBD1 as a possible D gene (6 bases). This CDR3 is built from 15 residues. V gave up 5 bases and J gave up 5 bases, with 16 bases separating them. CDR3 in amino acids: CASSPDGKGDQPQHF. The CDR3 nucleotides read TGTGCCAGCAGTCCTGATGGGAAGGGGGATCAGCCCCAGCATTTT.

This clonotype was observed a handful of times. The rearrangement joins TRBV7-2 to TRBJ2-5, with 12 nucleotides matching TRBD2. Germline values: CDR1 SGHTA, CDR2 FQGNSA. CDR3 size: 16 residues. Trimming took 3 bases from V and 5 from J; bases not matched to a gene: 7. CDR3 bases: TGTGCCAGCAGCTTTAGACTAGCGGGAGTCGGGGAGACCCAGTACTTC. This translates into CASSFRLAGVGETQYF.

This clonotype appeared a single time. The chain uses TRBV7-3 and TRBJ2-1; 8 bases agree with TRBD2. The CDR3 covers 16 residues. Germline V CDR1 and CDR2: SGHTA, FQGTGA. J lost 8 bases, V lost 1 base, and 10 bases had no gene match. The CDR3, as DNA: TGTGCCAGCAGCTTAAAAATCCCTGACGGGGGGGATGAGCAGTTCTTC. This gives the protein CASSLKIPDGGDEQFF.

Points on this clonotype: One end of the junction is discordant with germline, which a read error may explain. This chain connects TRBV4-1 to TRBJ1-2; perhaps TRBD1 as D (6 bases). The CDR3 is made up of 13 amino acids. Germline CDR1 and CDR2: MGHRA and YSYEKL. The CDR3: CASSPGVGKGYTF. For the CDR3, the DNA is TGTGCCAGCAGCCCAGGGGTCGGGAAAGGCTACACCTTC.

This clonotype was recorded a few times. The chain recombines TRBV6-5 with TRBJ2-1; 7 bases fit TRBD2. V was pared by 6 bases and J by 9 bases, with 2 bases of the junction left unmatched. This CDR3 region has 11 residues. Germline loops: CDR1 MNHEY, CDR2 SVGAGI. In nucleotides, the CDR3 is TGTGCCAGCAGGAGACTAGCTGAGCAGTTCTTC. Protein sequence: CASRRLAEQFF.

The chain links TRBV12-3 or TRBV12-4 to TRBJ2-5, with TRBD1 identical over 9 bases. The CDR3 sequence is 14 residues long. With 5 bases clipped from V and 4 bases from J, the junction kept 5 bases outside the gene matches. The CDR3 here is CASSMTGGGETQYF. DNA of the CDR3: TGTGCCAGCAGTATGACAGGGGGGGGAGAGACCCAGTACTTC.

This clonotype was recorded a few times. This sequence joins TRBV11-2 and TRBJ1-2, with TRBD1 as a possible D gene (5 bases). CDR3 length: 14 amino acids. The germline gives CDR1 SGHAT, CDR2 FQNNGV. V lost 5 bases to trimming and J lost 4 bases, with 14 bases between them. The CDR3 spells CASSPTQGPYGYTF. CDR3 nucleotide sequence: TGTGCCAGCAGCCCCACGCAGGGACCCTATGGCTACACCTTC.

This clonotype was seen a handful of times. This rearrangement joins TRBV7-6 to TRBJ2-1; unclear D gene. The CDR3 loop spans 12 amino acids. V was shortened by 1 base and J by 13 bases, with 11 bases between the two germline ends. Per the germline V gene, CDR1 is SGHVS and CDR2 is FNYEAQ. CDR3 nucleotide sequence: TGTGCCAGCAGCTTAGGGTCCGGACGACAGTTCTTC. This codes for CASSLGSGRQFF.

In this sample, this clonotype turned up a few times. The genes are TRBV12-3 or TRBV12-4 and TRBJ2-3; 8 bases map to TRBD1. Trimming took 3 bases from V and 6 from J; bases not matched to a gene: 5. The CDR3 runs 14 residues. The CDR3 DNA reads as TGTGCCAGCAGTTTGTTACAGGGGGAGGATACGCAGTATTTT. The encoded protein is CASSLLQGEDTQYF.

This clonotype was seen more than once but under ten times. The rearrangement uses TRBV2 and TRBJ2-5; no firm D call. Trimming took off 3 bases at V and 4 bases at J, with 9 bases between the two ends. The CDR3 runs to 13 residues. Germline CDR1 and CDR2: SNHLY and FYNNEI. The chain's CDR3 is CASSDSELETQYF. As DNA, the CDR3 is TGTGCCAGCAGTGATTCGGAACTAGAGACCCAGTACTTC.

This sequence joins TRBV6-5 and TRBJ2-3; D is possibly TRBD1 (6 bases). This CDR3 is built from 14 residues. The V end was cut by 4 bases, the J end by 2 bases, with 10 bases between. Germline assignment: CDR1 MNHEY and CDR2 SVGAGI. The CDR3 DNA reads as TGTGCCAGCAGTTTTAGGGGGACCACAGATACGCAGTATTTT. The encoded protein is CASSFRGTTDTQYF.

This clonotype was seen a handful of times. The rearrangement joins TRBV7-2 to TRBJ1-2; TRBD1 is a possible D gene (5 bases). The germline V and J ends were trimmed by 2 bases and 0 bases, with 16 bases remaining between them. Germline lookup yields CDR1 SGHTA and CDR2 FQGNSA. This CDR3 is built from 17 residues. In DNA, the CDR3 is TGTGCCAGCAGCTTACCGGGACTCGGACCCGCTAACTATGGCTACACCTTC. Encoded protein: CASSLPGLGPANYGYTF.

V and J are TRBV7-6 and TRBJ2-7; TRBD2 agrees at 7 bases. Germline loops: CDR1 SGHVS, CDR2 FNYEAQ. The trim removed 1 base at V and 7 bases at J, leaving 4 bases unmatched. This CDR3 region has 13 residues. The CDR3 DNA follows: TGTGCCAGCAGCTTAGTTATAGCGGGTGAGCAGTACTTC. It translates to CASSLVIAGEQYF.

There are many counts of this clonotype. V usage is TRBV28 and J usage is TRBJ2-3; D not resolved. Trimming left V 6 bases short and J 1 base short, with 5 bases between. CDR3 length equals 12 residues. CDR1 and CDR2 (germline): MDHEN, SYDVKM. CDR3 nucleotide sequence: TGTGCCAGCAGGGGTGGCACAGATACGCAGTATTTT. Protein product: CASRGGTDTQYF.

J is TRBJ2-2 and V is TRBV4-3; D is tentatively TRBD1 or TRBD2 (5 bases each). CDR1 and CDR2 from the germline V gene are LGHNA and YSLEER. Trimming removed 0 bases at V and 0 bases at J, with 17 bases between. This CDR3 has 19 amino acids. The CDR3 DNA reads as TGCGCCAGCAGCCAAGATTGGGTTGTACCGGGGCCGAACACCGGGGAGCTGTTTTTT. Protein: CASSQDWVVPGPNTGELFF.

The V call is TRBV18, the J call TRBJ1-2; D remains ambiguous. V dropped 6 bases and J dropped 4 bases, with 15 bases sitting between them. The germline V gene encodes CDR1 KGHSH and CDR2 LQKENI. The CDR3 is 14 amino acids. The CDR3 sequence is CASSPQMGGYGYTF. CDR3 nucleotides: TGTGCCAGCTCCCCCCAGATGGGAGGCTATGGCTACACCTTC.

The rearrangement joins TRBV12-3 or TRBV12-4 to TRBJ1-6; 11 nucleotides line up with TRBD1. This CDR3 contains 15 residues. V gave up 4 bases and J gave up 7 bases; unmatched junction bases: 3. The CDR3 bases are TGTGCCAGCAGTTATCGGGACAGGGGGAATTCACCCCTCCACTTT. Translating gives CASSYRDRGNSPLHF.

This clonotype appeared a few times. The V call is TRBV7-6, the J call TRBJ2-7, with D unclear. Trimming shortened V by 5 bases and J by 5 bases, and 13 bases separated the two germline ends. Germline values: CDR1 SGHVS, CDR2 FNYEAQ. CDR3 length equals 13 residues. The DNA of the CDR3 is TGTGCCAGCAGCCTACGCGCTGGCCACGAGCAGTACTTC. It translates to CASSLRAGHEQYF.

The V and J genes are TRBV7-8 and TRBJ1-1; D call uncertain. V lost 4 bases to trimming and J lost 5 bases, with 8 bases between them. Germline assignment: CDR1 SGHVS and CDR2 FQNEAQ. There are 12 residues in the CDR3. The DNA of the CDR3 is TGTGCCAGCAGCTGGATAAAGACTGAAGCTTTCTTT. It codes for CASSWIKTEAFF.

This rearrangement joins TRBV11-2 to TRBJ1-5; D is ambiguous. In germline, CDR1 is SGHAT, CDR2 FQNNGV. This CDR3 contains 16 residues. Trimming removed 5 bases from V and 0 bases from J, with 14 bases in between. CDR3: CASSQDGLYSNQPQHF. The DNA of the CDR3 is TGTGCCAGCAGCCAGGACGGACTCTATAGCAATCAGCCCCAGCATTTT.

This clonotype came up a few times. V is TRBV7-6 and J is TRBJ1-1; D remains unclear. The CDR3 contains 14 residues. V was trimmed by 5 bases and J by 0 bases, leaving 10 bases between them. Germline V lookup: CDR1 SGHVS, CDR2 FNYEAQ. CDR3 DNA sequence: TGTGCCAGCAGCCCCAAGAAAATGAACACTGAAGCTTTCTTT. This sequence encodes CASSPKKMNTEAFF.